This T cell receptor (beta chain) is from a study of blood T cell repertoires in COVID-19. Study background: Samples representing acute and convalescent COVID-19 were sourced from the United States, Italy and Spain. T cells, B-cell-depleted T cells, or PBMCs supplied cDNA or gDNA.

In the authors' workflow: Amplification with reference gene primers provided the estimates of nucleated cell counts. Produced via immunoSEQ multiplex PCR; TCRdb's table is partial and in-frame only. V and J calls plus clone size are reproduced from that table; the DNA served to infer D and trimming. This sample has under 150,000 clones, with around three quarters found just once. V was shortened by 5 bases and J by 3 bases, with 10 bases between the two germline ends. Germline V CDR1 and CDR2: MNHEY, SVGAGI. The CDR3 totals 14 residues. This clonotype originated in a man aged 55-75 years with acute or convalescent COVID-19. The chain is built from TRBV6-5 and TRBJ2-2; the D gene is possibly TRBD1 (6 bases). Sequencing was done on a sample of peripheral blood. The CDR3 DNA follows: TGTGCCAGCAGTACACAGGGTCACACCGGGGAGCTGTTTTTT. Amino acids: CASSTQGHTGELFF.